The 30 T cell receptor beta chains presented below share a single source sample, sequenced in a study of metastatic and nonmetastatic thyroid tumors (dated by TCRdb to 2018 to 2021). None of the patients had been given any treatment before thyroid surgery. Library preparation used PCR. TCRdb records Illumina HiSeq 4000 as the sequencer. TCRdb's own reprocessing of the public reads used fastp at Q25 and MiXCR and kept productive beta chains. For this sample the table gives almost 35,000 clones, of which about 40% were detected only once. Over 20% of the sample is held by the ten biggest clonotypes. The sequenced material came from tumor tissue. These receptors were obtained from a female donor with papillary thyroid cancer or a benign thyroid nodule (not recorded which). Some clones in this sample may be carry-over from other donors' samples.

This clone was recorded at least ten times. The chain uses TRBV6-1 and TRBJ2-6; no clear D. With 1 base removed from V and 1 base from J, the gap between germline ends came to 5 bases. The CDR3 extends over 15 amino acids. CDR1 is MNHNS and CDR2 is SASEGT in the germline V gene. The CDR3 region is CASSEGQSGANVLTF. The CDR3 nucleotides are TGTGCCAGCAGTGAAGGGCAGTCTGGGGCCAACGTCCTGACTTTC.

As DNA, the CDR3 is TGCGCCAGCAGCTTCCGGACAGGGAGCAACTATGGCTACACCTTC. It codes for CASSFRTGSNYGYTF. The chain uses TRBV5-1 and TRBJ1-2; 8 bases map to TRBD1. The J segment lost 2 bases and the V segment lost 2 bases, leaving 5 bases of the junction unmatched. CDR3 length: 15 residues. Germline CDR1 SGHRS, CDR2 YFSETQ.

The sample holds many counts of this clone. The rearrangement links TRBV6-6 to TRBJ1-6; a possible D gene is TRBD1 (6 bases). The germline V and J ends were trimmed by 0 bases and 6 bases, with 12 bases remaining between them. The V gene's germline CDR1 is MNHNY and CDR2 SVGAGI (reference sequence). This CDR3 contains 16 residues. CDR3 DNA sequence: TGTGCCAGCAGTTACTCTGGGGACACCGCTAATTCACCCCTCCACTTT. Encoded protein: CASSYSGDTANSPLHF.

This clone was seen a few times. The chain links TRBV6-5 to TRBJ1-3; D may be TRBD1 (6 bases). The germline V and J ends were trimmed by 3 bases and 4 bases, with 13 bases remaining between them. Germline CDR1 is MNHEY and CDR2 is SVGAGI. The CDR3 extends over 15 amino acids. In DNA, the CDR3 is TGTGCCAGCAGTTATAGAACAGGGACGGGAAACACCATATATTTT. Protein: CASSYRTGTGNTIYF.

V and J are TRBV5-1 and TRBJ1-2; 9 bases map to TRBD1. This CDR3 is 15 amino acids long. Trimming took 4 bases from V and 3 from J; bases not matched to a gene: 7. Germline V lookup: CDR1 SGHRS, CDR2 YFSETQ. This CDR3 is CASSPQGATYYGYTF. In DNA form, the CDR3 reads TGCGCCAGCAGCCCACAGGGGGCGACTTACTATGGCTACACCTTC.

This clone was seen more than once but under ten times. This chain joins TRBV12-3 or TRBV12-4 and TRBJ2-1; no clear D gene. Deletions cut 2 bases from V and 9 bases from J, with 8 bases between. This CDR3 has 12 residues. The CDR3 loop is CASSLTAGEQFF. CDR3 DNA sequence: TGTGCCAGCAGTTTAACCGCCGGTGAGCAGTTCTTC.

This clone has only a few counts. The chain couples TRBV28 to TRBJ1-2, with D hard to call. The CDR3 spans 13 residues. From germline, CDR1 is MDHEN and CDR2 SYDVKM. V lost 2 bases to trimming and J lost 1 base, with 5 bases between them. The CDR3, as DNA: TGTGCCAGCAGTTTAGCGTTTAACTATGGCTACACCTTC. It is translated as CASSLAFNYGYTF.

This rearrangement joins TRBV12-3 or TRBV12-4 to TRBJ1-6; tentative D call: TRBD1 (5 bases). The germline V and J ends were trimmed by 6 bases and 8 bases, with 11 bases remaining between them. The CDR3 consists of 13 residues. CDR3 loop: CASSVTGDSPLHF. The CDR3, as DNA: TGTGCCAGCAGCGTAACAGGTGATTCACCCCTCCACTTT.

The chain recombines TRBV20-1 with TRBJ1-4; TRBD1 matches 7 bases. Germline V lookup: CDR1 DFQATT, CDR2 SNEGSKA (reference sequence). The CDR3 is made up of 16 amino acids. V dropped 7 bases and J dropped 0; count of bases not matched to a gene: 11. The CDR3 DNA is TGCAGTGAAGACAGGGAAAATTTTGCAACTAATGAAAAACTGTTTTTT. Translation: CSEDRENFATNEKLFF.

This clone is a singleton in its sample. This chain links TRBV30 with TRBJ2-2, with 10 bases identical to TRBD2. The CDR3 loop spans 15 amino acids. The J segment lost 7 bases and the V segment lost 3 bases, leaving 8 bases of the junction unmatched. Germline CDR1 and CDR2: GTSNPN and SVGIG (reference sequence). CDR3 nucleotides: TGTGCCTGGAGCGCTAGCGGGAGATTGGTCGGGGAGCTGTTTTTT. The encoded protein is CAWSASGRLVGELFF.

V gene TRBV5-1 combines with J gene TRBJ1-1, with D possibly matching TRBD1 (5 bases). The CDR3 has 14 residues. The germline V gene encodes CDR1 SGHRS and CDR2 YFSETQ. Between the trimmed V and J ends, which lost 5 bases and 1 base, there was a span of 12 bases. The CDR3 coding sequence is TGCGCCAGCAGTTCGGGACCCACGAACACTGAAGCTTTCTTT. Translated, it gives CASSSGPTNTEAFF.

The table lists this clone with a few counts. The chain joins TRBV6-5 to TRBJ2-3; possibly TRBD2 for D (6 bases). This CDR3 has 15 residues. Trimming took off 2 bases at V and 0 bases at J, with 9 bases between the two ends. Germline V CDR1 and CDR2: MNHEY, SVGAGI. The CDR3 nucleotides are TGTGCCAGCAGTTACAGCGGGCCTAGCACAGATACGCAGTATTTT. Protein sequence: CASSYSGPSTDTQYF.

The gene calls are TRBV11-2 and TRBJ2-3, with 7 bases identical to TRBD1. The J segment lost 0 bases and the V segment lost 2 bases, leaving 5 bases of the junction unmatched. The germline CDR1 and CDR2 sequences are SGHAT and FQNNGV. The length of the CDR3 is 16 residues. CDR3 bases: TGTGCCAGCAGCTTACCCCCGACAGGGAGCACAGATACGCAGTATTTT. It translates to CASSLPPTGSTDTQYF.

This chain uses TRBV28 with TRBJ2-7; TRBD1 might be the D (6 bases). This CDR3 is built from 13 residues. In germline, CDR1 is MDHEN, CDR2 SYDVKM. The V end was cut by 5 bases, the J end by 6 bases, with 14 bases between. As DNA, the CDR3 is TGTGCCAGCAGTGGGCAGGGGTTTCGCGAGCAGTACTTC. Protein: CASSGQGFREQYF.

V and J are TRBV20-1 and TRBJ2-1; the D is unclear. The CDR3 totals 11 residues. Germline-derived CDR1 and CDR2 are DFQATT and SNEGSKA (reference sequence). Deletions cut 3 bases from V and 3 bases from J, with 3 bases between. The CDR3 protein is CSASHYNEQFF. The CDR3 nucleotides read TGCAGTGCTAGCCACTACAATGAGCAGTTCTTC.

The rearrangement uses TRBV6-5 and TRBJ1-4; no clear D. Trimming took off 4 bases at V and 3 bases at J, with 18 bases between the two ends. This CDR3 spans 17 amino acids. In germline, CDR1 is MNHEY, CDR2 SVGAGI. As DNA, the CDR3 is TGTGCCAGCAGTTCCGATGGGAGGATAAAGTCTAATGAAAAACTGTTTTTT. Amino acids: CASSSDGRIKSNEKLFF.

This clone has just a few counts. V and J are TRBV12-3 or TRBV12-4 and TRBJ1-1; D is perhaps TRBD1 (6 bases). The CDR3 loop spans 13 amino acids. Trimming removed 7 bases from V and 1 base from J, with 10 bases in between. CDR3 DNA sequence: TGTGCCAGCACCAAACAGGGGAACACTGAAGCTTTCTTT. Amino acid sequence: CASTKQGNTEAFF.

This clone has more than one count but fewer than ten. CDR3 in DNA: TGTGCCAGCACCCACCTGGGGCGCGACAATGAGCAGTTCTTC. This translates into CASTHLGRDNEQFF. This chain uses TRBV6-2 or TRBV6-3 with TRBJ2-1, with a weak D call TRBD1 (5 bases). The germline V gene has CDR1 MNHEY and CDR2 SVGEGT. V was pared by 7 bases and J by 5 bases, with 15 bases between. The CDR3 is made up of 14 amino acids.

As DNA, the CDR3 is TGCAGTGCTAGAATTCGGGGACAGGGAAGATATGGCTACACCTTC. Protein: CSARIRGQGRYGYTF. The chain couples TRBV20-1 to TRBJ1-2; TRBD1 agrees at 9 bases. Germline V gene sequence: CDR1 DFQATT, CDR2 SNEGSKA (reference sequence). There are 15 residues in the CDR3. Trimming at V came to 2 bases and at J to 5 bases, leaving 9 bases not matched to a gene.

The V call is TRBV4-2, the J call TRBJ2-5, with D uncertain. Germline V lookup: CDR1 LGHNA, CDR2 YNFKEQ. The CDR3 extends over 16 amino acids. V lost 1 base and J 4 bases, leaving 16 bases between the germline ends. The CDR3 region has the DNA TGTGCCAGCAGCCAAGCGATGGTGGGTAGGGCAGAGACCCAGTACTTC. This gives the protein CASSQAMVGRAETQYF.

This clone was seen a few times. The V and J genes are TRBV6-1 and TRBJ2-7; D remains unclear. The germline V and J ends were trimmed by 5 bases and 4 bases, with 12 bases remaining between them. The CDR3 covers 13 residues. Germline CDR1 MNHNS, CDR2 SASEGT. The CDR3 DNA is TGTGCCAGCAGTTCCCAATCTCATTACGAGCAGTACTTC. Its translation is CASSSQSHYEQYF.

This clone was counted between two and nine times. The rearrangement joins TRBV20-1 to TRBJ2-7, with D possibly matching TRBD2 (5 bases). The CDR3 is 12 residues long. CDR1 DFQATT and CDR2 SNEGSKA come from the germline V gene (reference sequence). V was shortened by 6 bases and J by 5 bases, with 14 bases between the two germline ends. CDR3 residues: CSAVGRGDEQYF. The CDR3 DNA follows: TGCAGTGCGGTGGGGAGAGGAGACGAGCAGTACTTC.

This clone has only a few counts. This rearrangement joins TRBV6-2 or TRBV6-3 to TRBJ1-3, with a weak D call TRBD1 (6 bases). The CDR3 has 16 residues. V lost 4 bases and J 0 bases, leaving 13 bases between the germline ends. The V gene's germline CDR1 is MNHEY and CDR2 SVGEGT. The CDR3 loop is CASSWNRATSGNTIYF. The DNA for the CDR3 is TGTGCCAGCAGTTGGAACAGGGCTACCTCTGGAAACACCATATATTTT.

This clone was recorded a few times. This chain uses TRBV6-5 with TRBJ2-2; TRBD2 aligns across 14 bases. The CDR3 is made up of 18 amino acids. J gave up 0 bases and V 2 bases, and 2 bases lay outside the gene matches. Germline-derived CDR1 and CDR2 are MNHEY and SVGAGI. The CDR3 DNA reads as TGTGCCAGCAGTTACAGGACTAGCGGGGGGACGAACACCGGGGAGCTGTTTTTT. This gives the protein CASSYRTSGGTNTGELFF.

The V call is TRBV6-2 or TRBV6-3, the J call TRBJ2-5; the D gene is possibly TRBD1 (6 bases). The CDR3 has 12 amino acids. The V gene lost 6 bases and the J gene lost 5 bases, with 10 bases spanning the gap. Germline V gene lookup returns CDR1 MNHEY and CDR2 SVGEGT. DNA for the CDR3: TGTGCCAGCAGCAACAGGGTTGAGACCCAGTACTTC. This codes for CASSNRVETQYF.

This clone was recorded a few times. CDR3 sequence (DNA): TGTGCCAGCAGTTACAGTGCGATCAATGAGCAGTTCTTC. This gives the protein CASSYSAINEQFF. The chain carries TRBV6-2 or TRBV6-3 and TRBJ2-1; the D is unclear. Trimming took off 2 bases at V and 6 bases at J, with 8 bases between the two ends. Per germline, CDR1 MNHEY and CDR2 SVGEGT. There are 13 residues in the CDR3.

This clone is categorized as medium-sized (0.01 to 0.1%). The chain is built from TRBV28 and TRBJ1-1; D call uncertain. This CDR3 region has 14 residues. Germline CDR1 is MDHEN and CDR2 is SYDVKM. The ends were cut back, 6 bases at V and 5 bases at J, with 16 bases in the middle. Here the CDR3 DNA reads TGTGCCAGCAGCCCATCCAGCAGAAGGACTGAAGCTTTCTTT. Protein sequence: CASSPSSRRTEAFF.

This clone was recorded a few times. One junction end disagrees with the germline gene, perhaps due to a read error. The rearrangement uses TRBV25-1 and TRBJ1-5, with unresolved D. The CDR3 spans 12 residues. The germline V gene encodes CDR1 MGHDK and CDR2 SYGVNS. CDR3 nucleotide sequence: TGTGCCAGCAGTGATAGCGATCAGCCCCAGCATTTT. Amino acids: CASSDSDQPQHF.

CDR3 nucleotide sequence: TGTGCCAGTAGTATACTTTTTGGGTCCTACGAGCAGTACTTC. It is translated as CASSILFGSYEQYF. V and J are TRBV19 and TRBJ2-7; no firm D call. The V gene's germline CDR1 is LNHDA and CDR2 SQIVND (reference sequence). The CDR3 consists of 14 residues. V shed 2 bases and J shed 1 base, with 9 bases lying between them.

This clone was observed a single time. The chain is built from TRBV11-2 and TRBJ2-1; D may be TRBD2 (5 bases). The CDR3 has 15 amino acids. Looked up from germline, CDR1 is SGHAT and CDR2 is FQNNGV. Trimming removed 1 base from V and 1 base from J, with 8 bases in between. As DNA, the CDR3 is TGTGCCAGCAGCTTAGGGAGCGGATCCTACAATGAGCAGTTCTTC. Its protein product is CASSLGSGSYNEQFF.